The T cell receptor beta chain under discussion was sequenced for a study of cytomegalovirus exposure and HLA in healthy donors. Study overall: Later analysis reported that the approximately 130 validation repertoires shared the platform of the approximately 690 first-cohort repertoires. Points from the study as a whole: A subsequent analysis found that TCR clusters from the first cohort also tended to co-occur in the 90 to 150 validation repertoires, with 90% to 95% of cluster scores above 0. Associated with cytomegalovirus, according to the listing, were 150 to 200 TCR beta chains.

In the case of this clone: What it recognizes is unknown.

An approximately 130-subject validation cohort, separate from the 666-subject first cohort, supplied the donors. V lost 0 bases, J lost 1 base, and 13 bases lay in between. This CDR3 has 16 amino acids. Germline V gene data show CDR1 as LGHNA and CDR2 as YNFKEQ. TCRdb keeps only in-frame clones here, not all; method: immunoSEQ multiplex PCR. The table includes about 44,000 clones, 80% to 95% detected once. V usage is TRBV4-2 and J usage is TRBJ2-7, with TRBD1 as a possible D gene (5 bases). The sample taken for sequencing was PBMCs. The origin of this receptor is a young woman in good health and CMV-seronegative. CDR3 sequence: CASSQEQALDSYEQYF. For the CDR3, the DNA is TGTGCCAGCAGCCAAGAACAGGCCCTAGATTCCTACGAGCAGTACTTC.